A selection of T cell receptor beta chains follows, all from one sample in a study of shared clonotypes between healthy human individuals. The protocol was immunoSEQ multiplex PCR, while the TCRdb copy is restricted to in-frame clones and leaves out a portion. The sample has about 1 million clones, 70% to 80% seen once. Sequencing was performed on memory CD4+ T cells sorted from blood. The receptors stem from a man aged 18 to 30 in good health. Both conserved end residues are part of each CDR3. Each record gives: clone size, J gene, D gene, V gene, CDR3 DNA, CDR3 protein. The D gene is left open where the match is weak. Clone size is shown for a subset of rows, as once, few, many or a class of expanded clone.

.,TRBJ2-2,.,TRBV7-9,TGTGCCAGCAGCTTAGCGCGTGGGGTAGACACCGGGGAGCTGTTTTTT,CASSLARGVDTGELFF
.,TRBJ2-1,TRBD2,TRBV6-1,TGTGCCACCGACATTAGCGGGAGTAGGAGTGAGCAGTTCTTC,CATDISGSRSEQFF
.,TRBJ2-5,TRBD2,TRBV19,TGTGCCAGTAGTATCGGAGCGGGAAGGGAAGAGACCCAGTACTTC,CASSIGAGREETQYF
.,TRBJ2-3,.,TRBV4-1,TGCGCCAGCAGCCAAGAGGAGGGTTCAGATACGCAGTATTTT,CASSQEEGSDTQYF
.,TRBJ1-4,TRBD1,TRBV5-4,TGTGCCAGCAGCACCGGGACAGGGGACCTTCGGAATGAAAAACTGTTTTTT,CASSTGTGDLRNEKLFF
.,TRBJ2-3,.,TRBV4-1,TGCGCCAGCAGCCAAAGTCGCCACACAGATACGCAGTATTTT,CASSQSRHTDTQYF
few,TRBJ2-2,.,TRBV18,TGTGCCAGCTCACCTACAGGGAGCACCGGGGAGCTGTTTTTT,CASSPTGSTGELFF
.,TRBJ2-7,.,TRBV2,TGTGCCAGCAGTGAGTCGGGCGGAGTCCCCTACGAGCAGTACTTC,CASSESGGVPYEQYF
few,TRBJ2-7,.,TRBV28,TGTGCCAGGACCCCAGAGGACTACGAGCAGTACTTC,CARTPEDYEQYF
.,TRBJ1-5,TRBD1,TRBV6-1,TGTGCCAGCAGTGGGACAGGGGGCTCAGGGAACAATCAGCCCCAGCATTTT,CASSGTGGSGNNQPQHF
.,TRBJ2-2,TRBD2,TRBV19,TGTGCCAGTAGTATAGGGCTAGCGGGAGGAAGGACCGGGGAGCTGTTTTTT,CASSIGLAGGRTGELFF
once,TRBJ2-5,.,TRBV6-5,TGTGCCAGCAGTTACTCGATCGCCCAGCTTCGAGAGACCCAGTACTTC,CASSYSIAQLRETQYF
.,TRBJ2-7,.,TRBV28,TGTGCCAGCAGTCCCTATCCCTTACTAGCCAACTCTTACGAGCAGTACTTC,CASSPYPLLANSYEQYF
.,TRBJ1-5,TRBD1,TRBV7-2,TGTGCCAGCAGCTCAGCGGGGACAGTTAATCAGCCCCAGCATTTT,CASSSAGTVNQPQHF
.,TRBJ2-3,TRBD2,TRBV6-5,TGTGCCAGCAGTTCCGGACTAGCGGGGGGCTCAGATACGCAGTATTTT,CASSSGLAGGSDTQYF
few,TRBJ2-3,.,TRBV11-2,TGTGCCAGCAGCTTCGAGGGGACCATAAGCACAGATACGCAGTATTTT,CASSFEGTISTDTQYF
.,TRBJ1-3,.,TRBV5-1,TGCGCCAGCAGCTTGGAGTCTTTAGGGGGAGGAAACACCATATATTTT,CASSLESLGGGNTIYF
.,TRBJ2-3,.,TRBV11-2,TGTGCCAGCAGCTTACAGCCCGCTACGCAGTATTTT,CASSLQPATQYF
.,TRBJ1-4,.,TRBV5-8,TGTGCCAGCAGCTTGGGGGTAGCTAATGAAAAACTGTTTTTT,CASSLGVANEKLFF
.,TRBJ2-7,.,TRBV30,TGTGCCTGGAGTGTAGCAGCGGCGGGAAAGTACTTC,CAWSVAAAGKYF
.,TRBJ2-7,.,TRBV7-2,TGTGCCAGCAGCTCGGTTGGACAGCCCTACGAGCAGTACTTC,CASSSVGQPYEQYF
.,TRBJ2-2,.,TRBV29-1,TGCAGCGCCCCCCCTTCCCTAGACGATGACACCGGGGAGCTGTTTTTT,CSAPPSLDDDTGELFF
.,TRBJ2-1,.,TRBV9,TGTGCCAGCAGTAGGCGGCAGGGTGGTAATACGTACAATGAGCAGTTCTTC,CASSRRQGGNTYNEQFF
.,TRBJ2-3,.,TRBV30,TGTGCCTGGAACCCCGGGCCAGATACGCAGTATTTT,CAWNPGPDTQYF
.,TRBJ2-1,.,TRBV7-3,TGTGCCAGCAGCTTAACAGTTGACGGTGAGCAGTTCTTC,CASSLTVDGEQFF
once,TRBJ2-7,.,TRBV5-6,TGTGCCAGCAGCTTGGCCTTTCCTGGCGGGGCCTACGAGCAGTACTTC,CASSLAFPGGAYEQYF
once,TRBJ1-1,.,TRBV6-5,TGTGCCAGCGGACTAAGGAACACTGAAGCTTTCTTT,CASGLRNTEAFF
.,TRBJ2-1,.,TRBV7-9,TGTGCCAGCAGCTTAGAGTCGAGCCTGCTGGGCTCCTACAATGAGCAGTTCTTC,CASSLESSLLGSYNEQFF
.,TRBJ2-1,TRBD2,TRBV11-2,TGTGCCAGCAGCTTAGGGATCGGGGCGGGGGAGTACAATGAGCAGTTCTTC,CASSLGIGAGEYNEQFF
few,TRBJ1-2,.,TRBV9,TGTGCCAGCAGCGTAGCTCTAGGACAGAGCTCCTATGGCTACACCTTC,CASSVALGQSSYGYTF
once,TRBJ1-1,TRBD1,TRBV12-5,TGTGCTAGTGGTTCTCCTTACCCGACAGGGGGCACTGAAGCTTTCTTT,CASGSPYPTGGTEAFF
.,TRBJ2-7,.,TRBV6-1,TGTGCCAGCATACGGGACGGCCTGGAGCAGTACTTC,CASIRDGLEQYF
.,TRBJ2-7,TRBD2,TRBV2,TGTGCCAGCAGTAGGACTAGCGGGGGCCCCTACGAGCAGTACTTC,CASSRTSGGPYEQYF
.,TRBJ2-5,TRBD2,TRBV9,TGTGCCAGCAGCGTACTGGGTGGACTAGCGGGAGGGTTGGAGACCCAGTACTTC,CASSVLGGLAGGLETQYF
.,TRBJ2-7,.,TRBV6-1,TGTGCCAGCACCTTAGGACTGAACCTCTACGAGCAGTACTTC,CASTLGLNLYEQYF
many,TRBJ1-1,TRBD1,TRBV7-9,TGTGCCAGCAGCGCCGACAGGGTAAACACTGAAGCTTTCTTT,CASSADRVNTEAFF
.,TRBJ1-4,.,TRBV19,TGTGCCAGTAGCCCACAGGTAGCAACTAATGAAAAACTGTTTTTT,CASSPQVATNEKLFF
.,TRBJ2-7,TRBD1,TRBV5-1,TGCGCCAGCAGCTTGGGGACAGGGGTTTACGAGCAGTACTTC,CASSLGTGVYEQYF
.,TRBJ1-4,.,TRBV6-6,TGTGCCAGCAGATTGTCAGTTGCAACTAATGAAAAACTGTTTTTT,CASRLSVATNEKLFF
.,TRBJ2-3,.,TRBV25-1,TGTGCCAGCAGTGAATTGCTAGCAGGAACAGATACGCAGTATTTT,CASSELLAGTDTQYF
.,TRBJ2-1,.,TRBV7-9,TGTGCCAGCAGCTTAGCAGGAGGGCGGGTATACAATGAGCAGTTCTTC,CASSLAGGRVYNEQFF
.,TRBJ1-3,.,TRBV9,TGTGCCAGCAGCGTTACCCCCTTAAGTCGGACCTCTGGAAACACCATATATTTT,CASSVTPLSRTSGNTIYF
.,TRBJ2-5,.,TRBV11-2,TGTGCCAGCAGCTTCCCCGTAAAGGACCGGGAGACCCAGTACTTC,CASSFPVKDRETQYF
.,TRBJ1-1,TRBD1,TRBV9,TGTGCCAGCAGCCATCCCGAGGCGACAGGGGGCTTGTATACTGAAGCTTTCTTT,CASSHPEATGGLYTEAFF
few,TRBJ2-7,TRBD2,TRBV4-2,TGTGCCAGCAGCCAAGATTTGGCAGCGGGAGTCGGAGAGCAGTACTTC,CASSQDLAAGVGEQYF
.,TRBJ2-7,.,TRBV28,TGTGCCAGCCGTCGTATCCACGAGCAGTACTTC,CASRRIHEQYF
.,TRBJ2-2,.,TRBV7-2,TGTGCCAGCAGCTTAGGGTCCCTTTTGGGGAACACCGGGGAGCTGTTTTTT,CASSLGSLLGNTGELFF
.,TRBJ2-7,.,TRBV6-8,TGTGCCAGCCTATTGGCCGAGCAGTACTTC,CASLLAEQYF
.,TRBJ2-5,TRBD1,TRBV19,TGTGCCAGTAGTCCTGACAGGGCGCTAGGTTCGGCCCAGTACTTC,CASSPDRALGSAQYF
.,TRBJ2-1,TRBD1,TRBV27,TGTGCCAGCAGTTTTTATCCCGGGACAGGGGAATCAAGTGAGCAGTTCTTC,CASSFYPGTGESSEQFF
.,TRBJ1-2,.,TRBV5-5,TGTGCCAGCAGCCCCTCGACAGTCTATGGCTACACCTTC,CASSPSTVYGYTF
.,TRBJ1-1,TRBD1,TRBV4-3,TGCGCCAGCAGCCAAGGTCTCAGGACAGGGGGCGCGTTCGCTGAAGCTTTCTTT,CASSQGLRTGGAFAEAFF
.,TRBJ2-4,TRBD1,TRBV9,TGTGCCAGCAGCCCCCGGACAGGGGAAAACATTCAGTACTTC,CASSPRTGENIQYF
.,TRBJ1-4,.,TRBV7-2,TGTGCCAGCAGCCTCGTAGGCCAGTCTAATGAAAAACTGTTTTTT,CASSLVGQSNEKLFF
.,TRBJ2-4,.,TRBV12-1,TGTGCCAGCAGCTTTGTATGTCAGGGAGACATTCAGTACTTC,CASSFVCQGDIQYF
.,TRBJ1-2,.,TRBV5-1,TGCGCCAGCAGCTTGGAGGGGAAGAATGGCTACACCTTC,CASSLEGKNGYTF
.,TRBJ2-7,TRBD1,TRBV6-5,TGTGCCAGCAGTCTACGGACAGGGAGCGAGCAGTACTTC,CASSLRTGSEQYF
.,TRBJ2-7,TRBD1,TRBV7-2,TGTGCCAGCAGCTTCCCGGGACAGGGTCCCGAGCAGTACTTC,CASSFPGQGPEQYF
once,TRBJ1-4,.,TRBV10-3,TGTGCCATCAGTACAGGGTTTACTAATGAAAAACTGTTTTTT,CAISTGFTNEKLFF
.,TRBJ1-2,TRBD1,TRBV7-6,TGTGCCAGCAGCTTACGACTGGGGGTAATAGGGACAGTCACATATGGCTACACCTTC,CASSLRLGVIGTVTYGYTF